Listed below are T cell receptor beta chains from one sample, sequenced in a study of shared clonotypes between healthy human individuals. Assay: immunoSEQ multiplex PCR; the TCRdb copy retains only in-frame clones and omits some. The data hold 950,000 to 1,100,000 clones, with approximately 72% observed a single time. Source material: memory CD4+ T cells sorted from blood. Receptors originate from a man aged 18-30 years in good health. CDR3s include the opening cysteine and the closing phenylalanine or tryptophan. Each record gives: J gene, clone size, V gene, CDR3 length, CDR3 protein. Size is omitted from some rows. Given values are once, few, many or a class for expanded clones.

J: TRBJ2-2; size: .; V: TRBV7-3; length: 13; CDR3: CASSQGMVGELFF
J: TRBJ2-2; size: .; V: TRBV5-1; length: 15; CDR3: CASKPSTGVTGELFF
J: TRBJ1-2; size: few; V: TRBV10-3; length: 13; CDR3: CATGAGDYYGYTF
J: TRBJ2-3; size: .; V: TRBV10-2; length: 12; CDR3: CASSELIHTQYF
J: TRBJ1-6; size: few; V: TRBV30; length: 12; CDR3: CASDRNNSPLHF
J: TRBJ2-3; size: .; V: TRBV10-3; length: 14; CDR3: CAISDGGSTDTQYF
J: TRBJ1-3; size: .; V: TRBV16; length: 15; CDR3: CASSSDWSSGNTIYF
J: TRBJ2-1; size: .; V: TRBV5-1; length: 18; CDR3: CASSWGPGTSGSYNEQFF
J: TRBJ2-1; size: .; V: TRBV11-2; length: 14; CDR3: CASSNDPGGNEQFF
J: TRBJ2-1; size: .; V: TRBV10-3; length: 16; CDR3: CAISGGLAGSSNEQFF
J: TRBJ1-4; size: .; V: TRBV6-5; length: 14; CDR3: CASRSRGSGEKLFF
J: TRBJ2-1; size: .; V: TRBV4-1; length: 15; CDR3: CASSQGLAGGYEQFF
J: TRBJ2-1; size: many; V: TRBV7-2; length: 15; CDR3: CASSLAWGLFNEQFF
J: TRBJ1-6; size: once; V: TRBV30; length: 15; CDR3: CAWSVQGNRNSPLHF
J: TRBJ2-7; size: .; V: TRBV11-2; length: 15; CDR3: CASSSKPQGVYEQYF
J: TRBJ2-3; size: .; V: TRBV11-2; length: 13; CDR3: CASSPGLTDTQYF
J: TRBJ1-6; size: once; V: TRBV28; length: 16; CDR3: CASRPEGSSYNSPLHF
J: TRBJ1-1; size: few; V: TRBV5-8; length: 13; CDR3: CASNLQGNTEAFF
J: TRBJ1-1; size: .; V: TRBV28; length: 15; CDR3: CASITNQPGGTEAFF
J: TRBJ2-6; size: .; V: TRBV6-5; length: 15; CDR3: CASSYGGSGANVLTF
J: TRBJ1-2; size: many; V: TRBV25-1; length: 15; CDR3: CASSEGGQGSAGYTF
J: TRBJ2-1; size: .; V: TRBV19; length: 14; CDR3: CASSIGLNYNEQFF
J: TRBJ2-5; size: .; V: TRBV5-1; length: 15; CDR3: CASSFFGGVGETQYF
J: TRBJ2-5; size: once; V: TRBV9; length: 14; CDR3: CASSSSGGFETQYF
J: TRBJ1-2; size: few; V: TRBV9; length: 12; CDR3: CASSVQGTSYTF
J: TRBJ2-2; size: few; V: TRBV27; length: 16; CDR3: CASSLGGYLGTGELFF
J: TRBJ2-5; size: .; V: TRBV5-4; length: 17; CDR3: CASSPGRGSGDQETQYF
J: TRBJ2-4; size: .; V: TRBV6-1; length: 16; CDR3: CASSEAKGSTRDIQYF